These T cell receptor beta chains were read from a single sample in a study of cytomegalovirus exposure and HLA in healthy donors. Clones were sequenced by immunoSEQ multiplex PCR, and TCRdb holds only the in-frame ones, with some missing. The table lists approximately 170,000 clones, roughly 77% of them singletons. Sequencing was done on a sample of PBMCs. The receptors were sampled from a male donor in good health and CMV-seronegative. CDR3s include the opening cysteine and the closing phenylalanine or tryptophan. The D gene is left open where the match is weak. Clone size, where shown, is once, few, many, or a class for clones that have expanded.

j_gene,v_gene,abundance,d_gene,CDR3nt,CDR3aa
TRBJ2-1,TRBV5-1,.,TRBD2,TGCGCCAGCAGCTGGACTAGCGGGGGGAACAATGAGCAGTTCTTC,CASSWTSGGNNEQFF
TRBJ2-5,TRBV6-5,few,TRBD2,TGTGCCAGCAAACTAGCGGGGGGGAACCAAGAGACCCAGTACTTC,CASKLAGGNQETQYF
TRBJ2-2,TRBV10-3,.,.,TGTGCCATCGGAGACGGAGATAACACCGGGGAGCTGTTTTTT,CAIGDGDNTGELFF
TRBJ1-2,TRBV30,once,.,TGTGCCTGGAGTATCAACGGACTGGGTCATGGCTACACCTTC,CAWSINGLGHGYTF
TRBJ1-3,TRBV9,few,.,TGTGCCAGCAGCGTAGGGCCGGGAACCACTGGAAACACCATATATTTT,CASSVGPGTTGNTIYF
TRBJ2-7,TRBV5-1,.,.,TGCGCCAGCAGCTTGGGGGGGCTGCCCTCCTACGAGCAGTACTTC,CASSLGGLPSYEQYF
TRBJ1-2,TRBV6-1,few,.,TGTGCCAGCAGTGAAGGGGCAGGGTATGGCTACACCTTC,CASSEGAGYGYTF
TRBJ1-3,TRBV6-6,.,.,TGTGCCAGCAGTTACACAGGGTTTGACACCATATATTTT,CASSYTGFDTIYF
TRBJ2-1,TRBV12-5,.,.,TGTGCTAGTGGTTCAGGCGACTCCTACAATGAGCAGTTCTTC,CASGSGDSYNEQFF
TRBJ1-2,TRBV7-8,.,.,TGTGCCAGCGCAAATATGGCAGCTAACTATGGCTACACCTTC,CASANMAANYGYTF
TRBJ2-2,TRBV18,.,TRBD1,TGTGCCAGCTCACCAGACAGGGCTGTCACCGGGGAGCTGTTTTTT,CASSPDRAVTGELFF
TRBJ1-3,TRBV5-1,.,.,TGCGCCAGCAGCCCCCTCAGCGGCGGGGTAACTGGAAACACCATATATTTT,CASSPLSGGVTGNTIYF
TRBJ2-3,TRBV7-2,.,.,TGTGCCAGCAGCCACCCCAGCGTGGCAGATACGCAGTATTTT,CASSHPSVADTQYF
TRBJ1-2,TRBV27,.,TRBD1,TGTGCCAGCAGAAGGACAGGGGCTTATGGCTACACCTTC,CASRRTGAYGYTF
TRBJ1-2,TRBV5-6,.,.,TGTGCCAGCAGCTCGCCTCGGACGGGATCGGGTAGCTACACCTTC,CASSSPRTGSGSYTF
TRBJ2-7,TRBV19,.,TRBD1,TGTGCCAGTAGTATGGGAGACAGGGGCACCTACGAGCAGTACTTC,CASSMGDRGTYEQYF
TRBJ1-6,TRBV6-5,.,.,TGTGCCAGCAGCCCTCTCCGGGGACAAGGTTCACCCCTCCACTTT,CASSPLRGQGSPLHF
TRBJ2-7,TRBV30,.,.,TGTGCCTGGAGTGTGGAGGTCAGGTACGAGCAGTACTTC,CAWSVEVRYEQYF
TRBJ1-1,TRBV2,.,TRBD1,TGTGCCAGCAGTAAGACAGGGAACACTGAAACTTTCTTT,CASSKTGNTETFF
TRBJ2-7,TRBV5-4,.,.,TGTGCCAGCAGCTTAGGGGGTACCGACTACGAGCAGTACTTC,CASSLGGTDYEQYF
TRBJ2-7,TRBV5-4,.,TRBD2,TGTGCCAGCAGCCCTAGAGGGACTTTAGCGGGAGTTTCCCCCTACGAGCAGTACTTC,CASSPRGTLAGVSPYEQYF
TRBJ2-3,TRBV29-1,.,TRBD2,TGCAGCGTTGAAAAGGGACTACACACAGATACGCAGTATTTT,CSVEKGLHTDTQYF
TRBJ2-2,TRBV7-3,.,.,TGTGCCAGCAGCCGGACACCCACGAACACCGGGGAGCTGTTTTTT,CASSRTPTNTGELFF
TRBJ1-4,TRBV7-9,.,.,TGTGCCAGCAGCTTACAGGTGGAAGAAAAACTGTTTTTT,CASSLQVEEKLFF
TRBJ2-7,TRBV7-2,.,.,TGTGCCAGCAGCTTATCCTCTTTCGGGAGCTACGAGCAGTACTTC,CASSLSSFGSYEQYF
TRBJ2-3,TRBV7-3,.,TRBD2,TGTGCCAGCAGCTTAACCGGCACTAGCGCGGTGATGGATACGCAGTATTTT,CASSLTGTSAVMDTQYF
TRBJ1-4,TRBV28,.,.,TGTGCCAGCAGTTCCCCCCAGGAAAGGGAAAAACTGTTTTTT,CASSSPQEREKLFF
TRBJ2-7,TRBV6-5,.,TRBD1,TGTGCCAGCAGTTACCCCCGGGGACAGGGGGTTGTGCAGTACTTC,CASSYPRGQGVVQYF
TRBJ2-1,TRBV27,once,TRBD1,TGTGCCAGCAGTTTACAGGGGGCCTACAATGAGCAGTTCTTC,CASSLQGAYNEQFF
TRBJ1-4,TRBV25-1,few,.,TGTGCCAGCAGTGCCTCCCAGGGGACTAATGAAAAACTGTTTTTT,CASSASQGTNEKLFF
TRBJ2-3,TRBV12-5,.,TRBD2,TGTGCTAGTGGGGTTGGGGGGACTAGCGCCGATACGCAGTATTTT,CASGVGGTSADTQYF
TRBJ2-1,TRBV9,.,TRBD2,TGTGCCAGCAGCTATACCTGGACTAGCGGGAGGATTGAGCAGTTCTTC,CASSYTWTSGRIEQFF
TRBJ2-7,TRBV7-6,once,TRBD2,TGTGCCAGCAGCAAAACCGAGGGAGGGCGCGAGCAGTACTTC,CASSKTEGGREQYF
TRBJ1-2,TRBV15,.,TRBD1,TGTGCCACCACCGAGGAACCAGACAGGGCCCCTAACTATGGCTACACCTTC,CATTEEPDRAPNYGYTF
TRBJ2-5,TRBV18,.,TRBD2,TGTGCCAGCTCACCTGTTCGGACTAGCGTACTACAAGAGACCCAGTACTTC,CASSPVRTSVLQETQYF
TRBJ1-6,TRBV25-1,.,TRBD1,TGTGCCAGCAGTGCAGGGGGCGGTAGCTCCTATAATTCACCCCTCCACTTT,CASSAGGGSSYNSPLHF
TRBJ2-7,TRBV6-6,.,TRBD1,TGTGCCAGCAAAGACAGGGGAGCGGGCAACGAGCAGTACTTC,CASKDRGAGNEQYF
TRBJ2-2,TRBV7-7,.,.,TGTGCCAGCAGCTCCCTGGCGGCAGGGGTGGGCACCGGGGAGCTGTTTTTC,CASSSLAAGVGTGELFF
TRBJ1-2,TRBV6-5,few,.,TGTGCCAGCAGTTCCTCAGGGGCTGTCTATGGCTACACCTTC,CASSSSGAVYGYTF
TRBJ1-1,TRBV6-1,many,.,TGTGCCAGCAGTCGCGGTGCAAAAGCTTTCTTT,CASSRGAKAFF
TRBJ1-1,TRBV10-2,.,.,TGCGCCAGCAGCGCCCCGGTCCGGGGCACTGAAGCTTTCTTT,CASSAPVRGTEAFF
TRBJ2-7,TRBV28,.,TRBD1,TGTGCCAGCAGCACAGGGGTAGACGAGCAGTACTTC,CASSTGVDEQYF
TRBJ1-4,TRBV5-1,once,TRBD1,TGCGCCAGCAGCTTTGGGCAGGGGGTTGAAAAACTGTTTTTT,CASSFGQGVEKLFF
TRBJ2-7,TRBV30,.,.,TGTGCCTGGAGTGCTGCGGGCGCCTACGAGCAGTACTTC,CAWSAAGAYEQYF
TRBJ2-5,TRBV9,once,.,TGTGCCAGCAGCGTAGGGAGGGCATCCGGGGAGACCCAGTACTTC,CASSVGRASGETQYF
TRBJ1-1,TRBV18,.,TRBD1,TGTGCCAGCTCAAACAGGGGGCGCAGCACTGAAGCTTTCTTT,CASSNRGRSTEAFF
TRBJ2-1,TRBV30,.,TRBD1,TGTGCCTGGCTGACAGGGAGCACCTACAATGAGCAGTTCTTC,CAWLTGSTYNEQFF
TRBJ2-5,TRBV13,.,TRBD2,TGTGCCAGCAGCTCGCCGACTAGCGGGGAGACCCAGTACTTC,CASSSPTSGETQYF
TRBJ2-2,TRBV19,few,.,TGTGCCAGTAGTATGTGGCAGGGGTCCACCGGGGAGCTGTTTTTT,CASSMWQGSTGELFF
TRBJ2-7,TRBV7-2,.,.,TGTGCCAGCAGCCTAAGGACAGCGAACTCCTACGAGCAGTACTTC,CASSLRTANSYEQYF
TRBJ2-6,TRBV7-6,.,.,TGTGCCAGCAGCTCGTCACCAGGGACTTCACCTGGGGCCAACGTCCTGACTTTC,CASSSSPGTSPGANVLTF